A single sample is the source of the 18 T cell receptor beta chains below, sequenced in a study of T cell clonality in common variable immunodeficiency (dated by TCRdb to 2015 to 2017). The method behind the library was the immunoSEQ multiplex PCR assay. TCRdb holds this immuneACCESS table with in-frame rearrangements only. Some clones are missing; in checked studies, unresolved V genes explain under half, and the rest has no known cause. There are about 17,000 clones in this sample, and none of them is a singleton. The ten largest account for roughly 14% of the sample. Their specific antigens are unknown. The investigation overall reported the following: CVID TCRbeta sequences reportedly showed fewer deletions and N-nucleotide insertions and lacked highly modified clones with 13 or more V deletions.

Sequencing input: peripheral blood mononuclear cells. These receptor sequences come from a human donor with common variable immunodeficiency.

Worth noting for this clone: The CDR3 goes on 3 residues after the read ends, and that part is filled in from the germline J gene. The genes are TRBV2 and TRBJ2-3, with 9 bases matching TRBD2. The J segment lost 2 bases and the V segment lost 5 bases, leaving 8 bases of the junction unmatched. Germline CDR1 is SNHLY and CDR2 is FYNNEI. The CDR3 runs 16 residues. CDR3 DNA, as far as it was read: TGTGCCAGCAGTCGTTTAGCGGGAGCGAACACAGATACG. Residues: CASSRLAGANTDT. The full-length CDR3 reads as CASSRLAGANTDTQYF.

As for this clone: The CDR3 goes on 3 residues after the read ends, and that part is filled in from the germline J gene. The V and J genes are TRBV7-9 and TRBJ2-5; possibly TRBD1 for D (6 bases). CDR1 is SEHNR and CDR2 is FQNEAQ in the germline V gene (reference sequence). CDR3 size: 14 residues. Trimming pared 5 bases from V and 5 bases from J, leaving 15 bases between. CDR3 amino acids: CASSLSGAGETQYF. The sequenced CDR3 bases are TGTGCCAGCAGCCTTTCAGGGGCTGGGGAGACC.

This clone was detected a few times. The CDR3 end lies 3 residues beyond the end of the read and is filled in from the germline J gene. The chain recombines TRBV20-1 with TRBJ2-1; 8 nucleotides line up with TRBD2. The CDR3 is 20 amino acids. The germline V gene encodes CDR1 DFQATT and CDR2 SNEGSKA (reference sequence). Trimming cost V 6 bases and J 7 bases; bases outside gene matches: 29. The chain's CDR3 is CSAPLTDVGQGLGRLNEQFF. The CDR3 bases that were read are TGCAGTGCCCCTTTAACTGACGTCGGGCAGGGACTAGGTCGTTTAAATGAG.

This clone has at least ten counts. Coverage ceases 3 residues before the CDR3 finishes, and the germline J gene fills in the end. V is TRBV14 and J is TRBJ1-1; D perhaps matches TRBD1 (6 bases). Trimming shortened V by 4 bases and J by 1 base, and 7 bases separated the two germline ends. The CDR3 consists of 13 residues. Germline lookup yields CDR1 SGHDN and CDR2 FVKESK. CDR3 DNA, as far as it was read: TGTGCCAGCAGCCGGGACACGAACACTGAA. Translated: CASSRDTNTE. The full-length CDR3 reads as CASSRDTNTEAFF.

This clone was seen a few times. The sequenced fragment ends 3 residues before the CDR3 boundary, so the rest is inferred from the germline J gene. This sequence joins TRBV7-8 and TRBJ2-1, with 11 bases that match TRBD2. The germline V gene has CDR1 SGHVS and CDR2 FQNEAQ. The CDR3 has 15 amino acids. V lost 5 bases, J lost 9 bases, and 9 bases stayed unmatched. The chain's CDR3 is CASSLKLAGVGEQFF. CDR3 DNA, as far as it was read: TGTGCCAGCAGCCTAAAACTAGCGGGAGTGGGTGAG.

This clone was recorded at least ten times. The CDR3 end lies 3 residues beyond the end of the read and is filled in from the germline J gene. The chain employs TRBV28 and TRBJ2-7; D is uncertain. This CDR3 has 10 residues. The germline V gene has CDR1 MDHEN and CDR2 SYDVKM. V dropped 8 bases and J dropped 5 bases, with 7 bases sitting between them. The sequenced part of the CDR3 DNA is TGTGCCAGCGGGCCACACGAG. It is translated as CASGPHE. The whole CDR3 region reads CASGPHEQYF.

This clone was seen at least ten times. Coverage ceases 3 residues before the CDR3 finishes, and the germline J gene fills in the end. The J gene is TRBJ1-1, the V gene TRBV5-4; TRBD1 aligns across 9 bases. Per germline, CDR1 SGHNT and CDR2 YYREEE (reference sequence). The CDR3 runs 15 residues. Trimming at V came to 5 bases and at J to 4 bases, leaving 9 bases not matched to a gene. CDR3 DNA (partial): TGTGCCAGCAGAGAGGGACAGGGTGCGGGCACTGAA. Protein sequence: CASREGQGAGTE. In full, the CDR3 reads CASREGQGAGTEAFF.

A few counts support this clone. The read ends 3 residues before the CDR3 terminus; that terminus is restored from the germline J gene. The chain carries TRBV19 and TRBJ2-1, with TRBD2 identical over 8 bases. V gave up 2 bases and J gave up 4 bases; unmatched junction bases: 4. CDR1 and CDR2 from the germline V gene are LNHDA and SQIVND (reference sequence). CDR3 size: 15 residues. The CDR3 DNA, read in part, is TGTGCCAGTAGTATATCGGGAGGGGGTTACAATGAG. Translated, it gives CASSISGGGYNE. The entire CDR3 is CASSISGGGYNEQFF.

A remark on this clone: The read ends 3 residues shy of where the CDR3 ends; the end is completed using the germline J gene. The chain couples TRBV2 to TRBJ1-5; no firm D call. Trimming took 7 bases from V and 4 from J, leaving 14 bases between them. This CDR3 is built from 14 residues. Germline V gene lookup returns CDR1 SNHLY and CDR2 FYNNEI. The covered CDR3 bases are TGTGCCAGCAACTCACAGCTACCTAATCAGCCC. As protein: CASNSQLPNQP. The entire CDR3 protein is CASNSQLPNQPQHF.

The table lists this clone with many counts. CDR3 residues: CASSIDPPAASTDTQYF. The CDR3 bases that were read are TGTGCCAGTAGTATAGACCCCCCCGCGGCTAGCACAGATACG. This chain joins TRBV19 and TRBJ2-3, with unresolved D. With the read ending 3 residues before the CDR3 end, the germline J gene is used to fill in that end. Germline CDR1 reads LNHDA; CDR2 reads SQIVND (reference sequence). The germline V and J ends were trimmed by 0 bases and 0 bases, with 13 bases remaining between them. CDR3 length: 17 amino acids.

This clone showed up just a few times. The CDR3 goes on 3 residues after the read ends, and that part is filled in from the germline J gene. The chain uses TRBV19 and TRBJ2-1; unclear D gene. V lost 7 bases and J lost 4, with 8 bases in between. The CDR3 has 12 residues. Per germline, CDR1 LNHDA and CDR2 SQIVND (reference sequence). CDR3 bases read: TGTGCCAGTATTAGCTCTTACAATGAG. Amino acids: CASISSYNE. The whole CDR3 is CASISSYNEQFF.

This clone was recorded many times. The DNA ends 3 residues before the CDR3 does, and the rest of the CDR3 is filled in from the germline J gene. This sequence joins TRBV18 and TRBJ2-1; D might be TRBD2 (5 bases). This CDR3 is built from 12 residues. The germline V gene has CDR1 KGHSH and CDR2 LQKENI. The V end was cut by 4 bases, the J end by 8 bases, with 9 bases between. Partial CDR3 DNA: TGTGCCAGCTCACTCTCGAGGGATGAG. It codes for CASSLSRDE. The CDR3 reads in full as CASSLSRDEQFF.

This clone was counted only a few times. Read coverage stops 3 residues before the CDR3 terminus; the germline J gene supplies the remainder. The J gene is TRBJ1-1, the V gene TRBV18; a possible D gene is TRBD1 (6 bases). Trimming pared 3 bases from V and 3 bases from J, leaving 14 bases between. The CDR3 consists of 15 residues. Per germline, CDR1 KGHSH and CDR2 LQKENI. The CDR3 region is CASSPQQGSDTEAFF. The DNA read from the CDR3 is TGTGCCAGCTCACCCCAACAGGGATCCGACACTGAA.

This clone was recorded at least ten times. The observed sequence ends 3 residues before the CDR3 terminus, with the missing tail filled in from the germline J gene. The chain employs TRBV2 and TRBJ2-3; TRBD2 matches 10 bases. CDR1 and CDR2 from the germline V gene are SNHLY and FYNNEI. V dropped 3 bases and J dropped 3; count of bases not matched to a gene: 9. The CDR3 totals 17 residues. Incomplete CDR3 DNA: TGTGCCAGCAGTGACCTACTAGCGGGAAAACAAACAGATACG. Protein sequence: CASSDLLAGKQTDT. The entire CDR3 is CASSDLLAGKQTDTQYF. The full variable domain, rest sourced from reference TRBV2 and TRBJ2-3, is EPEVTQTPSHQVTQMGQEVILRCVPISNHLYFYWYRQILGQKVEFLVSFYNNEISEKSEIFDDQFSVERPDGSNFTLKIRSTKLEDSAMYFCASSDLLAGKQTDTQYFGPGTRLTVL.

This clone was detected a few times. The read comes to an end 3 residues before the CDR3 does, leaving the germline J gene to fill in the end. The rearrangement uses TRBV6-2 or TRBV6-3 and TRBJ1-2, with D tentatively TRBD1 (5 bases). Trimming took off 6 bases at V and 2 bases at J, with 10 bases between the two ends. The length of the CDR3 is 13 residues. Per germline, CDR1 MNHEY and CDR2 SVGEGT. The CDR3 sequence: CASRGQGNYGYTF. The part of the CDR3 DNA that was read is TGTGCCAGCAGGGGTCAGGGCAACTATGGC.

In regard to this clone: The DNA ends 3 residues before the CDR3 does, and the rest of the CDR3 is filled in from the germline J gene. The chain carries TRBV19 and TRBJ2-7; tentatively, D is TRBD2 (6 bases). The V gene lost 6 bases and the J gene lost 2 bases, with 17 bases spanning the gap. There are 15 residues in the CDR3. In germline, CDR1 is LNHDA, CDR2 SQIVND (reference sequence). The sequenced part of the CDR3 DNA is TGTGCCAGTAGCATGCACTTAGCGGTTCCCTACGAG. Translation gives CASSMHLAVPYE. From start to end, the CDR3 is CASSMHLAVPYEQYF.

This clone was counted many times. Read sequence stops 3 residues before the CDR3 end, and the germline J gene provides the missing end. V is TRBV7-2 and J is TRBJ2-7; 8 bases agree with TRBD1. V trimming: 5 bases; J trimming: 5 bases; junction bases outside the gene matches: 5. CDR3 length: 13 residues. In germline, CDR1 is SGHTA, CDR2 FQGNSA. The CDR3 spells CASSQGAANEQYF. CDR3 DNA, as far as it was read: TGTGCCAGCAGCCAGGGGGCTGCAAACGAG.

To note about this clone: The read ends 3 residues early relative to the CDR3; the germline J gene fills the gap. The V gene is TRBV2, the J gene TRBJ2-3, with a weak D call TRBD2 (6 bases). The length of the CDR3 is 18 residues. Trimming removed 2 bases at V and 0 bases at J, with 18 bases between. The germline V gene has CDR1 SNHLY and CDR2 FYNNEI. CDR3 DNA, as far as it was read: TGTGCCAGCAGTGAAACCCTACCCACTAGCCGTAGCACAGATACG. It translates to CASSETLPTSRSTDT. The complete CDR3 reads CASSETLPTSRSTDTQYF.